One and the same sample provided the 2 T cell receptor beta chains below, sequenced in a study of T-cell reconstitution after alpha-beta-depleted transplantation in children. This sample's TCRbeta library carried unique molecular identifier barcodes. TCRdb reprocessed the PCR reads with MiXCR, giving one entry per CDR3 protein. The sample lists 550,000 to 800,000 distinct CDR3 sequences; approximately 14% were seen once. Sample: PBMCs, taken before TCRalphabeta/CD19-depleted stem cell transplant. The receptors were sampled from a girl aged 2-10 years with congenital amegakaryocytic thrombocytopenia, due to receive a stem cell transplant.

This clonotype was observed at least ten times. The rearrangement uses TRBV5-1 and TRBJ1-2, with D perhaps matching TRBD1 (5 bases). Germline CDR1 reads SGHRS; CDR2 reads YFSETQ. Trimming removed 4 bases from V and 3 bases from J, with 13 bases in between. The CDR3 contains 14 residues. For the CDR3, the DNA is TGCGCCAGCAGCCTGAGGGGACCCGACTATGGCTACACCTTC. Translation gives CASSLRGPDYGYTF.

This clonotype has ten or more counts. The chain employs TRBV5-1 and TRBJ1-1; 10 nucleotides agree with TRBD1. V lost 8 bases and J lost 0; bases outside the gene matches: 7. In germline, CDR1 is SGHRS, CDR2 YFSETQ. CDR3 size: 15 residues. The CDR3, as DNA: TGCGCCAGTAGACAGGGGGCAGCGATGAACACTGAAGCTTTCTTT. It encodes CASRQGAAMNTEAFF.